This record concerns one TCR beta chain sequence. This sample was included in a study of shared clonotypes between healthy human individuals. Naive CD8 cells comprised CD45RO-negative, CCR7-positively selected cells, excluding terminally differentiated effector memory CD45RA+ cells. Here immunoSEQ multiplex PCR was the method, and the copy in TCRdb shows in-frame clones only, minus some. The profile shows 2 million or so clones, approximately 95% of them singletons. CDR1 SNHLY and CDR2 FYNNEI come from the germline V gene. The CDR3 has 18 residues. V lost 4 bases and J 0 bases, leaving 20 bases between the germline ends.

The clonotype originates from a young man in good health. This sequence joins TRBV2 and TRBJ2-3; a possible D gene is TRBD2 (6 bases). Sequenced material: naive CD8+ T cells sorted from blood. The CDR3 nucleotides read TGTGCCAGCAGTGTAGCCGGGGGAGTGCTAGCTAGCACAGATACGCAGTATTTT. It codes for CASSVAGGVLASTDTQYF.